This T cell receptor beta chain stems from a study of graft-versus-host responses after intestinal transplantation. Study as a whole: All of the recipients had induction that used anti-thymocyte globulin, then tacrolimus and steroids for two to four years.

This CDR3 spans 15 amino acids. Trimming at V came to 4 bases and at J to 6 bases, leaving 9 bases not matched to a gene. Germline CDR1 and CDR2: SGHDT and YYEEEE. Whole-study findings and limits: GvH clones surfaced in recipient marrow, some emerging earlier in ileum or blood. Researchers found peak circulating GvH clone levels linked to early post-transplant HvG declines.

A note on this clone: The antigen remains undetermined.

Using immunoSEQ multiplex PCR, the repertoire was profiled, and TCRdb retains in-frame clones only, with some absent. The table includes nearly 95,000 clones, 85% to 95% detected once. This TCR was sampled from a human donor who received an intestinal transplant. The sample was unstimulated CD8+ T cells sorted from spleen or lymph node cells, taken before intestinal transplant. The chain joins TRBV5-6 to TRBJ2-3, with 9 bases fitting TRBD1. CDR3: CASSLGQGRSDTQYF. CDR3 in DNA: TGTGCCAGCAGCCTCGGACAGGGGAGGTCGGATACGCAGTATTTT.